These 16 T cell receptor beta chains were all obtained from the same sample, sequenced in a study of blood T cell repertoires in COVID-19. Method: immunoSEQ multiplex PCR; TCRdb's copy keeps in-frame clones and lacks some. The sample includes approximately 250,000 clones, about 79% seen only once; the top ten take 2% to 2.5%. Sequenced: peripheral blood. Receptors were obtained from a man in his forties who had recovered from COVID-19.

The chain couples TRBV6-2 or TRBV6-3 to TRBJ2-5; D perhaps matches TRBD2 (5 bases). The CDR3 loop spans 15 amino acids. Germline assignment: CDR1 MNHEY and CDR2 SVGEGT. V was trimmed by 6 bases and J by 4 bases, leaving 18 bases between them. DNA of the CDR3: TGTGCCAGCAGCTCCCTGCGCCGGAGGTTAGAGACCCAGTACTTC. Its protein product is CASSSLRRRLETQYF.

V usage is TRBV6-5 and J usage is TRBJ2-1; TRBD1 might be the D (6 bases). V dropped 6 bases and J dropped 1 base, with 13 bases sitting between them. The germline CDR1 and CDR2 sequences are MNHEY and SVGAGI. The CDR3 sequence is 15 residues long. For the CDR3, the DNA is TGTGCCAGCAGGTACCACGACAGGTCCTACAATGAGCAGTTCTTC. This encodes CASRYHDRSYNEQFF.

The V gene is TRBV6-5, the J gene TRBJ2-7; 8 positions match TRBD1. The CDR3 is made up of 15 amino acids. The germline CDR1 and CDR2 sequences are MNHEY and SVGAGI. J lost 2 bases, V lost 5 bases, and 8 bases had no gene match. The CDR3 region has the DNA TGTGCCAGCAGTCACCCGGGACAGGTCACCTACGAGCAGTACTTC. It is translated as CASSHPGQVTYEQYF.

V and J are TRBV4-3 and TRBJ2-1; 8 bases are a match to TRBD2. The ends lost 0 bases at V and 5 bases at J; junction bases unmatched: 3. The CDR3 extends over 15 amino acids. Germline CDR1 reads LGHNA; CDR2 reads YSLEER. The CDR3 is CASSQDGLADNEQFF. The DNA of the CDR3 is TGCGCCAGCAGCCAAGATGGACTAGCCGACAATGAGCAGTTCTTC.

The chain recombines TRBV19 with TRBJ2-3, with a weak D call TRBD1 (6 bases). Germline CDR1 is LNHDA and CDR2 is SQIVND (reference sequence). The CDR3 runs to 13 residues. V lost 3 bases and J 7 bases, leaving 11 bases between the germline ends. The CDR3 DNA follows: TGTGCCAGTAGTATCAGGGGAGTCAATACGCAGTATTTT. This encodes CASSIRGVNTQYF.

CDR3 loop: CASSLGLAGGTDTQYF. CDR3 nucleotides: TGTGCCAGCAGCCTTGGACTAGCGGGAGGCACAGATACGCAGTATTTT. The chain couples TRBV11-2 to TRBJ2-3; 13 nucleotides align to TRBD2. Germline V lookup: CDR1 SGHAT, CDR2 FQNNGV. The CDR3 is made up of 16 amino acids. The trim removed 5 bases at V and 1 base at J, leaving 3 bases unmatched.

This chain uses TRBV5-1 with TRBJ2-7, with TRBD1 matching 11 bases. The CDR3 is 15 residues long. The V gene's germline CDR1 is SGHRS and CDR2 YFSETQ. The V and J ends lost 0 bases and 6 bases, in that order; junction bases with no gene match: 5. For the CDR3, the DNA is TGCGCCAGCAGCTTGGATGGACAGGGGGCTGGCGAGCAGTACTTC. The encoded protein is CASSLDGQGAGEQYF.

The rearrangement links TRBV5-1 to TRBJ1-5; tentatively, D is TRBD1 (5 bases). CDR3 length equals 15 residues. The V gene's germline CDR1 is SGHRS and CDR2 YFSETQ. V was clipped by 4 bases and J by 4 bases, with 15 bases between them. In nucleotides, the CDR3 is TGCGCCAGCAGCCCGATGGTTGGGGCTAATCAGCCCCAGCATTTT. Translated, it gives CASSPMVGANQPQHF.

V and J are TRBV21-1 and TRBJ1-1; the table gives TRBD1 as D, unverified against the DNA. TRBV21-1 is tagged as a pseudogene. The CDR3 runs 16 residues. CDR3 in amino acids: CASSNLREGADTEAFF. CDR3 DNA: TGTGCCAGCAGCAACCTTCGTGAAGGGGCGGACACTGAAGCTTTCTTT.

The chain uses TRBV27 and TRBJ1-1; no firm D call. The CDR3 totals 17 residues. V lost 11 bases and J lost 4, with 29 bases in between. CDR1 and CDR2 from the germline V gene are MNHEY and SMNVEV (reference sequence). CDR3 residues: CASIPSPSRIRSTEAFF. The CDR3 DNA follows: TGTGCCTCAATCCCCTCCCCCAGCCGTATTAGGAGCACTGAAGCTTTCTTT.

The chain carries TRBV7-2 and TRBJ2-1, with 9 bases identical to TRBD2. CDR3 length: 15 amino acids. V gave up 5 bases and J gave up 4 bases; unmatched junction bases: 6. Germline CDR1 is SGHTA and CDR2 is FQGNSA. CDR3 in DNA: TGTGCCAGCAGCGCCCTGACTAGCGGATACAATGAGCAGTTCTTC. Residues: CASSALTSGYNEQFF.

This chain connects TRBV6-4 to TRBJ1-2; 9 nucleotides match TRBD1. In germline, CDR1 is MRHNA, CDR2 SNTAGT. The CDR3 extends over 16 amino acids. V lost 5 bases to trimming and J lost 2 bases; unmatched junction nucleotides: 9. The CDR3 region has the DNA TGTGCCAGCAGTCCATACCCGGGACAGGGAAACTATGGCTACACCTTC. This encodes CASSPYPGQGNYGYTF.

CDR3 region: CASSVRGGQETQYF. The CDR3 DNA follows: TGTGCCAGCAGCGTTAGGGGGGGGCAAGAGACCCAGTACTTC. J is TRBJ2-5 and V is TRBV9; the D gene is possibly TRBD2 (7 bases). Trimming stripped 2 bases from V and 2 bases from J, with 10 bases between. This CDR3 is 14 amino acids long. Germline V lookup: CDR1 SGDLS, CDR2 YYNGEE.

The rearrangement joins TRBV5-6 to TRBJ2-5; 7 bases line up with TRBD2. The V gene's germline CDR1 is SGHDT and CDR2 YYEEEE. The CDR3 has 14 residues. The J segment lost 4 bases and the V segment lost 4 bases, leaving 7 bases of the junction unmatched. In DNA form, the CDR3 reads TGTGCCAGCAGCCATCCGGGACTACGAGAGACCCAGTACTTC. Protein product: CASSHPGLRETQYF. Full variable domain (remainder filled in from reference TRBV5-6 and TRBJ2-5): DAGVTQSPTHLIKTRGQQVTLRCSPKSGHDTVSWYQQALGQGPQFIFQYYEEEERQRGNFPDRFSGHQFPNYSSELNVNALLLGDSALYLCASSHPGLRETQYFGPGTRLLVL.

The chain uses TRBV5-8 and TRBJ2-2; 12 bases line up with TRBD1. Germline trimming cut 3 bases from V and 7 bases from J; bases unmatched to any gene: 7. The CDR3 totals 16 residues. Germline CDR1 SGHTS, CDR2 YDEGEE. The CDR3 region is CASSSRDRGRNGELFF. Written as DNA, the CDR3 is TGTGCCAGCAGCTCCCGGGACAGGGGGCGTAACGGGGAGCTGTTTTTT.

A single count supports this clone. V is TRBV11-2 and J is TRBJ2-5, with TRBD2 matching 7 bases. The ends lost 4 bases at V and 4 bases at J; junction bases unmatched: 9. Germline lookup yields CDR1 SGHAT and CDR2 FQNNGV. The CDR3 covers 15 residues. The CDR3, as DNA: TGTGCCAGCAGCTCCTTGAGGGTAGCGGGAGAGACCCAGTACTTC. Protein product: CASSSLRVAGETQYF.